This entry lists 25 T cell receptor beta chains sequenced from one sample in a study of shared clonotypes between healthy human individuals. Clones were sequenced by immunoSEQ multiplex PCR, and TCRdb holds only the in-frame ones, with some missing. The sample contains roughly 1,500,000 clones, roughly 98% of which appear only once. The source material was naive CD4+ T cells sorted from blood. Specified subset: CD45RA+ positively selected. The receptor source for this set is a man younger than 45 in good health.

V and J are TRBV5-4 and TRBJ1-1; a weak D match, TRBD1 (5 bases). The CDR3 totals 16 residues. Trimming left V 0 bases short and J 4 bases short, with 16 bases between. CDR1 is SGHNT, CDR2 YYREEE, per germline (reference sequence). In DNA form, the CDR3 reads TGTGCCAGCAGCTTGGGGCAGGGTTATGATGGCACTGAAGCTTTCTTT. Residues: CASSLGQGYDGTEAFF.

CDR3 nucleotides: TGTGCCAGCAGTTTATTTGGGACAGGGAATGGCTACACCTTC. It is translated as CASSLFGTGNGYTF. The chain couples TRBV27 to TRBJ1-2; 9 bases are a match to TRBD1. The length of the CDR3 is 14 residues. Germline V lookup: CDR1 MNHEY, CDR2 SMNVEV (reference sequence). The V gene end was trimmed by 1 base and the J gene end by 6 bases; junction bases not matched to a gene: 3.

The rearrangement joins TRBV28 to TRBJ2-2, with D possibly matching TRBD2 (5 bases). V lost 3 bases to trimming and J lost 7 bases, with 12 bases between them. This CDR3 has 14 residues. Germline values: CDR1 MDHEN, CDR2 SYDVKM. Here the CDR3 DNA reads TGTGCCAGCAGTTTTAGGTCCCGGGGCGGGGAGCTGTTTTTT. Translation gives CASSFRSRGGELFF.

The genes are TRBV7-2 and TRBJ2-3; D remains ambiguous. Between the trimmed V and J ends, which lost 5 bases and 4 bases, there was a span of 10 bases. CDR3 length: 13 amino acids. From germline, CDR1 is SGHTA and CDR2 FQGNSA. The CDR3 sequence is CASSPRRADTQYF. CDR3 bases: TGTGCCAGCAGCCCTCGCCGCGCAGATACGCAGTATTTT.

V gene TRBV11-2 combines with J gene TRBJ2-3, with 7 bases that match TRBD1. The CDR3 runs to 15 residues. Germline V gene sequence: CDR1 SGHAT, CDR2 FQNNGV. V trimming: 4 bases; J trimming: 4 bases; junction bases outside the gene matches: 8. CDR3 nucleotides: TGTGCCAGCAGCTCATACAGGGGTCGGGCAGATACGCAGTATTTT. Translated: CASSSYRGRADTQYF.

The chain couples TRBV6-6 to TRBJ2-3; tentatively, D is TRBD1 (5 bases). Germline V lookup: CDR1 MNHNY, CDR2 SVGAGI (reference sequence). The CDR3 contains 14 residues. Trimming removed 5 bases at V and 7 bases at J, with 16 bases between. The CDR3 spells CASSGPSGRNTQYF. CDR3 sequence (DNA): TGTGCCAGCAGTGGACCCTCAGGGCGAAATACGCAGTATTTT.

The chain couples TRBV4-3 to TRBJ2-3; 13 bases map to TRBD2. The CDR3 totals 17 residues. With 0 bases clipped from V and 3 bases from J, the junction kept 3 bases outside the gene matches. From germline, CDR1 is LGHNA and CDR2 YSLEER. CDR3 nucleotide sequence: TGCGCCAGCAGCCAAGATCCGGGACTAGCGGGAACAGATACGCAGTATTTT. Its translation is CASSQDPGLAGTDTQYF.

The genes are TRBV5-4 and TRBJ2-7, with D perhaps TRBD1 (6 bases). Per the germline V gene, CDR1 is SGHNT and CDR2 is YYREEE (reference sequence). Trimming pared 2 bases from V and 3 bases from J, leaving 12 bases between. The CDR3 spans 14 residues. The CDR3 loop reads CASSLRGGVYEQYF. The CDR3 DNA reads TGTGCCAGCAGCTTACGAGGGGGAGTCTACGAGCAGTACTTC.

The genes are TRBV7-6 and TRBJ2-7; possible D gene TRBD1, 6 bases. The CDR3 sequence is 16 residues long. The V end was cut by 5 bases, the J end by 4 bases, with 21 bases between. CDR1 is SGHVS and CDR2 is FNYEAQ in the germline V gene. The CDR3 DNA is TGTGCCAGCAGCACGGGACACTCAGGTTGGGAATACGAGCAGTACTTC. Its protein is CASSTGHSGWEYEQYF.

This clone has only one observation. The chain couples TRBV5-5 to TRBJ2-2, with 9 bases that match TRBD1. Trimming took 2 bases from V and 5 from J; bases not matched to a gene: 7. This CDR3 is 16 amino acids long. Germline-derived CDR1 and CDR2 are SGHKS and YYEKEE (reference sequence). CDR3 in DNA: TGTGCCAGCAGCTTAACTGGGACAGGGCTAACCGGGGAGCTGTTTTTT. It yields the protein CASSLTGTGLTGELFF.

The genes are TRBV28 and TRBJ1-5; possibly TRBD1 for D (5 bases). CDR1 is MDHEN and CDR2 is SYDVKM in the germline V gene. V gave up 6 bases and J gave up 7 bases, with 16 bases separating them. The CDR3 is 14 residues long. The CDR3 DNA is TGTGCCAGCAGCAGAGCAGGGAAAGTCCAGCCCCAGCATTTT. Translation: CASSRAGKVQPQHF.

The chain recombines TRBV2 with TRBJ1-1; D unresolved. CDR3 size: 14 residues. V lost 5 bases to trimming and J lost 4 bases, with 14 bases between them. The germline V gene has CDR1 SNHLY and CDR2 FYNNEI. DNA for the CDR3: TGTGCCAGCAGTAGAATCAAGGGAGGCACTGAAGCTTTCTTT. This encodes CASSRIKGGTEAFF.

V and J are TRBV5-4 and TRBJ2-3, with D tentatively TRBD1 (7 bases). V was shortened by 5 bases and J by 2 bases, with 18 bases between the two germline ends. The CDR3 contains 16 residues. CDR1 and CDR2 (germline): SGHNT, YYREEE (reference sequence). The CDR3 loop is CASRKGGGTNTDTQYF. The CDR3 nucleotides are TGTGCCAGCAGAAAAGGGGGCGGGACGAACACAGATACGCAGTATTTT.

The chain has TRBV5-1 and TRBJ1-5; D may be TRBD1 (6 bases). This CDR3 contains 19 residues. V lost 0 bases, J lost 2 bases, and 21 bases lay in between. Germline CDR1 reads SGHRS; CDR2 reads YFSETQ. CDR3 DNA: TGCGCCAGCAGCTTGGGGTTACAGGGTCGGAACGGTCGCAATCAGCCCCAGCATTTT. It translates to CASSLGLQGRNGRNQPQHF.

This chain connects TRBV27 to TRBJ2-7, with a possible D match to TRBD1 (6 bases). V dropped 5 bases and J dropped 1 base, with 12 bases sitting between them. The CDR3 contains 14 residues. Germline V gene lookup returns CDR1 MNHEY and CDR2 SMNVEV (reference sequence). The CDR3 DNA is TGTGCCAGCAGTCCTCGACAGGTTTCCTACGAGCAGTACTTC. Translation gives CASSPRQVSYEQYF.

This chain links TRBV28 with TRBJ1-5; D remains ambiguous. V dropped 6 bases and J dropped 4 bases, with 10 bases sitting between them. The germline V gene encodes CDR1 MDHEN and CDR2 SYDVKM. The CDR3 is made up of 13 amino acids. The CDR3 here is CASSWQVNQPQHF. The CDR3 nucleotides read TGTGCCAGCAGCTGGCAGGTTAATCAGCCCCAGCATTTT. The full variable domain, rest sourced from reference TRBV28 and TRBJ1-5, is DVKVTQSSRYLVKRTGEKVFLECVQDMDHENMFWYRQDPGLGLRLIYFSYDVKMKEKGDIPEGYSVSREKKERFSLILESASTNQTSMYLCASSWQVNQPQHFGDGTRLSIL.

V is TRBV18 and J is TRBJ1-1; D unresolved. V was pared by 8 bases and J by 1 base, with 8 bases between. Germline V gene data show CDR1 as KGHSH and CDR2 as LQKENI. This CDR3 has 12 residues. CDR3 loop: CASDTRNTEAFF. In DNA form, the CDR3 reads TGTGCCAGCGACACTAGGAACACTGAAGCTTTCTTT. The full variable domain, completed using reference TRBV18 and TRBJ1-1, is NAGVMQNPRHLVRRRGQEARLRCSPMKGHSHVYWYRQLPEEGLKFMVYLQKENIIDESGMPKERFSAEFPKEGPSILRIQQVVRGDSAAYFCASDTRNTEAFFGQGTRLTVV.

This clone was counted once. CDR3 sequence: CASSLTSGREFF. The CDR3 DNA is TGTGCCAGCAGCTTGACTAGCGGGAGGGAGTTCTTC. V gene TRBV5-4 combines with J gene TRBJ2-1; 13 bases align to TRBD2. The CDR3 length is 12 residues. The germline V gene has CDR1 SGHNT and CDR2 YYREEE (reference sequence). With V trimmed by 1 base and J by 14 bases, 0 bases remained unmatched.

This clone was seen once. Other DNA sequences in the same sample also yield this CDR3. This rearrangement joins TRBV4-3 to TRBJ2-1, with a tentative D call TRBD2 (6 bases). V lost 0 bases and J 0 bases, leaving 12 bases between the germline ends. The CDR3 loop spans 17 amino acids. Germline values: CDR1 LGHNA, CDR2 YSLEER. CDR3 DNA: TGCGCCAGCAGCCAAGAGTTGGCGGGAAGCTCCTACAATGAGCAGTTCTTC. Its protein is CASSQELAGSSYNEQFF.

CDR3 protein: CSVGTSFTQYF. CDR3 DNA sequence: TGCAGCGTTGGGACTAGCTTTACGCAGTACTTC. The chain joins TRBV29-1 to TRBJ2-7, with TRBD2 matching 8 bases. The CDR3 runs 11 residues. Germline loops: CDR1 SQVTM, CDR2 ANQGSEA. The V gene end was trimmed by 4 bases and the J gene end by 9 bases; junction bases not matched to a gene: 5.

The chain carries TRBV14 and TRBJ2-1, with no clear D. Trimming removed 4 bases from V and 0 bases from J, with 7 bases in between. Germline V gene sequence: CDR1 SGHDN, CDR2 FVKESK. This CDR3 contains 14 residues. The CDR3 DNA sequence: TGTGCCAGCAGCCTGCTTAGCTCCTACAATGAGCAGTTCTTC. Amino acid sequence: CASSLLSSYNEQFF.

The chain is built from TRBV28 and TRBJ1-1; D gene uncertain. This CDR3 is built from 14 residues. Germline V gives CDR1 MDHEN, CDR2 SYDVKM. V lost 0 bases and J 0 bases, leaving 5 bases between the germline ends. For the CDR3, the DNA is TGTGCCAGCAGTTTATGGGAAATGAACACTGAAGCTTTCTTT. Protein: CASSLWEMNTEAFF.

This chain uses TRBV7-6 with TRBJ2-1; D call uncertain. The CDR3 totals 13 residues. Germline CDR1 reads SGHVS; CDR2 reads FNYEAQ. Trimming shortened V by 5 bases and J by 7 bases, and 12 bases separated the two germline ends. CDR3 sequence (DNA): TGTGCCAGCAGCACCGAGGAACTGAATGAGCAGTTCTTC. This encodes CASSTEELNEQFF.

The chain combines TRBV9 with TRBJ2-2, with no clear D. V gave up 0 bases and J gave up 5 bases, with 11 bases separating them. Germline V lookup: CDR1 SGDLS, CDR2 YYNGEE. The CDR3 covers 15 residues. The CDR3 spells CASSVGAPRTGELFF. In DNA form, the CDR3 reads TGTGCCAGCAGCGTAGGGGCCCCTCGTACCGGGGAGCTGTTTTTT.

The genes are TRBV7-9 and TRBJ1-4; 8 bases line up with TRBD1. CDR1 is SEHNR, CDR2 FQNEAQ, per germline (reference sequence). The CDR3 has 12 amino acids. With V trimmed by 5 bases and J by 10 bases, 3 bases remained unmatched. The CDR3 DNA sequence: TGTGCCAGCAGCGGGACAGGAGGAAAACTGTTTTTT. It yields the protein CASSGTGGKLFF.